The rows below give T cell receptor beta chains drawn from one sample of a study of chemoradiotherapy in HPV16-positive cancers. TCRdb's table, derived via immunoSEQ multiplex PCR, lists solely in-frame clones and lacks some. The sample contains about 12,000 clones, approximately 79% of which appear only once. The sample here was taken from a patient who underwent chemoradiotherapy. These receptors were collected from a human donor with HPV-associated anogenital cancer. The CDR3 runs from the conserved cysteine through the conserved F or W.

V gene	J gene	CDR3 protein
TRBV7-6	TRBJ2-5	CASSLGTSYQETQYF
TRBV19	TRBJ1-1	CASSIEFSNTEAFF
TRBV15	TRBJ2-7	CATSRVVGGYEQYF
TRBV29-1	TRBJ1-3	CSAGTSGNTIYF
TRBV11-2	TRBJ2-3	CASRALGGTGLSTDTQYF
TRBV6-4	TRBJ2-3	CASSETGTDTQYF
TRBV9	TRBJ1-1	CASLGGRNTEAFF
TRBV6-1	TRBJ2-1	CASSVGQGSYNEQFF
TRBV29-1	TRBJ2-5	CSVVLATGQGFETQYF
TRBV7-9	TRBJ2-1	CASSNPLAREQFF
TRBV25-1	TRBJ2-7	CASSEDRGTSGRYEQYF
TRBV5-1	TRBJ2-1	CASSRGDNSGTSGSEQFF
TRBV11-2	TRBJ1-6	CASSRPPGGPLHF
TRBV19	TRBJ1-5	CAASASRINQPQHF
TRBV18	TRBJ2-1	CASSPPGQGYNEQFF
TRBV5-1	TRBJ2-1	CASSEGLADNEQFF
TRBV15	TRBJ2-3	CATSREAGGTDTQYF
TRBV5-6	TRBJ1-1	CASSFEETEAFF
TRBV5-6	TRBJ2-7	CASRLYTGTGLYEQYF
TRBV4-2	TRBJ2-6	CASSERGGSGANVLTF
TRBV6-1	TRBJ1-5	CASHLSGSNQPQHF
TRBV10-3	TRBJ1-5	CATLPGHNKNSNQPQHF
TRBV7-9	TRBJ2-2	CASRYPGTPFVNTGELFF
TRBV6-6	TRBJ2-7	CASSYGAGEQYF
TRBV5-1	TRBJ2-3	CASSLETRIRDTQYF
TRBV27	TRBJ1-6	CASSRRDRNSPLHF
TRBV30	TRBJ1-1	CAWTGAGGWNTEAFF
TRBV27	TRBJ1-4	CASSLEGATNEKLFF
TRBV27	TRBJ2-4	CASSPPGLNIQYF
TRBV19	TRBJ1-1	CASSILAGRAEAFF
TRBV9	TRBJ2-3	CASSATSASTDTQYF
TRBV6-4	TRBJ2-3	CASSFSGRAADTQYF
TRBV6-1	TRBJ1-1	CASNEVAGFTEAFF
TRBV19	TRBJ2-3	CASSRTGVTDTQYF
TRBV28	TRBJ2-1	CASSPGTPREQFF
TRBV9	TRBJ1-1	CASSGGGPTEAFF
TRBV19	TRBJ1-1	CASSGLGGLRTEAFF
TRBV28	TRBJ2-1	CASSLDLASNEQFF
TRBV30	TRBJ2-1	CAWSMWDRGEQFF
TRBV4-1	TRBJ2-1	CASSQVNLVSSNEQFF
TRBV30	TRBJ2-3	CAWCSGRAPPDTQYF
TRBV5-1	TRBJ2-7	CASSMTGGAMYEQYF
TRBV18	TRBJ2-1	CASSPPGVVSNEQFF
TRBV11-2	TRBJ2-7	CASSRGQRGSEQYF
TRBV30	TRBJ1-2	CAWSDTGFYGYTF
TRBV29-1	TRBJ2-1	CSVEVGRSSGSDEQFF
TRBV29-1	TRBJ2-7	CSVDGQGHYEQYF
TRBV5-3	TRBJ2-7	CARSSTWGGSYEQYF
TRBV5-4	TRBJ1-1	CASSLEGQVNTEAFF
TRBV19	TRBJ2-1	CASSIGQRGGYNEQFF
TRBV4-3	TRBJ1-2	CASSQGGGFYGYTF
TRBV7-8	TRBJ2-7	CASSLTGYEQYF
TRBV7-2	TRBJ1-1	CASSLLTAEAFF
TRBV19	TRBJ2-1	CASSQSGNPDNEQFF
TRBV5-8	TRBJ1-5	CASSWGYGNQPQHF
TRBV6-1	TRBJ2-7	CASSEEGTSPYEQYF
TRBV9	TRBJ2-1	CASSVAGRDEQFF